This TCR beta chain was sequenced for a study of cytomegalovirus exposure and HLA in healthy donors. Study results and limitations: Later examination showed HLA-associated TCR beta chains had greater clonal expansion than equally common others. Sequencing likely produced, as an artifact, a cluster of highly shared sequence variants.

Concerning this clone itself: Its target is unknown.

Looked up from germline, CDR1 is SEHNR and CDR2 is FQNEAQ (reference sequence). V was clipped by 5 bases and J by 5 bases; unmatched bases: 13. There are 18 residues in the CDR3. Primers included in the PCR were 60 Vbeta and 13 Jbeta primers. Profiled with immunoSEQ multiplex PCR; TCRdb holds only in-frame clones, not every one. The sample yields fewer than 200,000 clones, approximately 85% seen once. The sequence derives from a girl aged 2 to 9 in good health and CMV-seropositive. This sequence joins TRBV7-9 and TRBJ2-1; 12 bases are shared with TRBD2. The sample comprised PBMCs. CDR3 residues: CASSRGLAGGPRDNEQFF. CDR3 DNA sequence: TGTGCCAGCAGCCGTGGGCTAGCGGGAGGGCCAAGGGACAATGAGCAGTTCTTC.